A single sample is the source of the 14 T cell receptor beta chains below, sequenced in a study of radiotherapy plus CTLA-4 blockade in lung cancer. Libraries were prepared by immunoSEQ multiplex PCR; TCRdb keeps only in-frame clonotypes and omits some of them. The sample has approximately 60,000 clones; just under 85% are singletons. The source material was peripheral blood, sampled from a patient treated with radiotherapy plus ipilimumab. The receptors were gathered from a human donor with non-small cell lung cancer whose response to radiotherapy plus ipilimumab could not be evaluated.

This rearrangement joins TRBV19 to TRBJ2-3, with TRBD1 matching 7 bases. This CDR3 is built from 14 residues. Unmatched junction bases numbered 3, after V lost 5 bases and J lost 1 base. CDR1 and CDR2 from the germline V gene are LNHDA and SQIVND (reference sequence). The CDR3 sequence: CASSVDRRTDTQYF. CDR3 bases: TGTGCCAGTAGTGTGGACAGGCGCACAGATACGCAGTATTTT.

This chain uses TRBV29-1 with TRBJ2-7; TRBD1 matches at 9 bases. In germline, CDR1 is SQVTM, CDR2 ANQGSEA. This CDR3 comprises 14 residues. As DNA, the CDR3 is TGCCAGTCCGAAGGGACAGGGAGGACCTACGAGCAGTACTTC. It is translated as CQSEGTGRTYEQYF.

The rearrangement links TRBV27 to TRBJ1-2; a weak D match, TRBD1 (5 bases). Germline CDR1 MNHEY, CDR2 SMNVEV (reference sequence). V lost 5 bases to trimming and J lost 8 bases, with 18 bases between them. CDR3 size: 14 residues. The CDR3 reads CASSPTPGGGGYTF. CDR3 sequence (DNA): TGTGCCAGCAGTCCCACCCCCGGGGGTGGGGGCTACACCTTC.

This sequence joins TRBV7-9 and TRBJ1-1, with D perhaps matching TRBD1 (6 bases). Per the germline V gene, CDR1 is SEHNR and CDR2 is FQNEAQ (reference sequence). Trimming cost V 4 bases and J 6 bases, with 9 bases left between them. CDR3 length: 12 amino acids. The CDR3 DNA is TGTGCCAGCAGCTCCTACAGGGCTGAAGCTTTCTTT. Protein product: CASSSYRAEAFF.

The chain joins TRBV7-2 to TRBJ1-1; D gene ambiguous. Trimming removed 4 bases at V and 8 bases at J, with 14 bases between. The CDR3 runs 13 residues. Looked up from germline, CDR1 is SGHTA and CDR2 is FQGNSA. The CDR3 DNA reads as TGTGCCAGCAGCTACGATCGTCCGGTGGAAGCTTTCTTT. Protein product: CASSYDRPVEAFF.

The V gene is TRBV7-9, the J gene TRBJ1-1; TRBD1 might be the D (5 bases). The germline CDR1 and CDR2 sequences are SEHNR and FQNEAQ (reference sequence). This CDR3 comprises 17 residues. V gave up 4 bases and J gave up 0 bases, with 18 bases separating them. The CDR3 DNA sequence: TGTGCCAGCAGCTGGAGACAGCTCACCAAAATGAACACTGAAGCTTTCTTT. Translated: CASSWRQLTKMNTEAFF.

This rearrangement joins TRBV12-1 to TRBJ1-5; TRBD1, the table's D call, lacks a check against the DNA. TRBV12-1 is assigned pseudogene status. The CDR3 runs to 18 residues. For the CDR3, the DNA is TGTGCCAGCAGCTTTGAAGGACAGGGGCGGGTTTGCAATCAGCCCCAGCATTTT. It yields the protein CASSFEGQGRVCNQPQHF.

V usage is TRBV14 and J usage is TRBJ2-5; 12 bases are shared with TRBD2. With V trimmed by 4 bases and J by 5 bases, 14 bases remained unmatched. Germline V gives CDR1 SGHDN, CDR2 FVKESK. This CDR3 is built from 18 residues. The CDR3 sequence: CASSLYGTSGPGGETQYF. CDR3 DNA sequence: TGTGCCAGCAGCCTTTACGGGACTAGCGGGCCAGGAGGGGAGACCCAGTACTTC.

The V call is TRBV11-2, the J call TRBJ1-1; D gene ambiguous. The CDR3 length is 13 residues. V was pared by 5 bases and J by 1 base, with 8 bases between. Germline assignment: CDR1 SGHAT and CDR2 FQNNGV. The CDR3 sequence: CASSIQQNTEAFF. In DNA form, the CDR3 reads TGTGCCAGCAGCATACAGCAGAACACTGAAGCTTTCTTT.

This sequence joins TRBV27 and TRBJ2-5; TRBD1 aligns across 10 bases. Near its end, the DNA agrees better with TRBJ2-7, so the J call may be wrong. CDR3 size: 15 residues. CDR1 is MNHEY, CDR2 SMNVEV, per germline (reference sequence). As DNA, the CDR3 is TGTGCCAGCAGGACGAGGACAGGGGGAAACTACGAGCAGTACTTC. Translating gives CASRTRTGGNYEQYF.

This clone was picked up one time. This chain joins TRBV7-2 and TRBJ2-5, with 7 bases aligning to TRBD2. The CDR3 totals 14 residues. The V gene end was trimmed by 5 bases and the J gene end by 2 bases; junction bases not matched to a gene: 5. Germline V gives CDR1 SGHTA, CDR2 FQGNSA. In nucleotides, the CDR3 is TGTGCCAGCAGCCCGAGGCGGGGGCAAGAGACCCAGTACTTC. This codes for CASSPRRGQETQYF.

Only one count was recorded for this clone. The CDR3 DNA follows: TGTGCCAGTAGCCGACAGCTAGCCAAAAACATTCAGTACTTC. Protein: CASSRQLAKNIQYF. The V call is TRBV19, the J call TRBJ2-4; a weak D match, TRBD1 (5 bases). This CDR3 region has 14 residues. Germline V gene sequence: CDR1 LNHDA, CDR2 SQIVND (reference sequence). V lost 6 bases, J lost 0 bases, and 9 bases lay in between.

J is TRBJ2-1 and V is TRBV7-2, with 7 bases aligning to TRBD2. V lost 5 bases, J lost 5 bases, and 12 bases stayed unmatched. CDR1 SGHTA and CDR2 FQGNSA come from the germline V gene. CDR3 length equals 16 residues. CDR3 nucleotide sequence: TGTGCCAGCAGCCCCCCCGGAGCGGGGTCCAACAATGAGCAGTTCTTC. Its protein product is CASSPPGAGSNNEQFF.

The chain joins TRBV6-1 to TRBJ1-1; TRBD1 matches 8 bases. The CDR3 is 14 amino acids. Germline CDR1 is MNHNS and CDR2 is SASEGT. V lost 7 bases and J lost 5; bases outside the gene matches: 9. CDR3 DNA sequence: TGTGCCAGCACTCAGGGGGCGCAAATGACTGAAGCTTTCTTT. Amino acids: CASTQGAQMTEAFF.